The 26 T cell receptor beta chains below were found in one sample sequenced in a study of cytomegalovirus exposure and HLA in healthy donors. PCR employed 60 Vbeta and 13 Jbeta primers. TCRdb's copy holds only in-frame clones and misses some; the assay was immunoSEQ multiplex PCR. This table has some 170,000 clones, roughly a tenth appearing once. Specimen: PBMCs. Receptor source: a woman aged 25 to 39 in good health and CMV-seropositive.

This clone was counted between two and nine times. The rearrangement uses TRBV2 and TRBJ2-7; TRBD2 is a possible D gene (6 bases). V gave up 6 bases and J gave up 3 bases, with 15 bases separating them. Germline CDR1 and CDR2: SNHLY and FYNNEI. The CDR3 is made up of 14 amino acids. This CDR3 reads CASRLRAGSYEQYF. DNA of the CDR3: TGTGCCAGCAGATTACGGGCGGGGAGCTACGAGCAGTACTTC.

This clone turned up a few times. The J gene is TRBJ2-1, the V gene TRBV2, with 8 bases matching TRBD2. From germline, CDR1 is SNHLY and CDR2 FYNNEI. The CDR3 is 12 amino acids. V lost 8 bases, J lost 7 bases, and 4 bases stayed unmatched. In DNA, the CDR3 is TGTGCCAGCGAGTCGGGAGGGAATGAGCAGTTCTTC. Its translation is CASESGGNEQFF.

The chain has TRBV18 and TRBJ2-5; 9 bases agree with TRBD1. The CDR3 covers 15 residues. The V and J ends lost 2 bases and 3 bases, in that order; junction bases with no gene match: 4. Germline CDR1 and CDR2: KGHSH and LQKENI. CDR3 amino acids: CASSPARTGEETQYF. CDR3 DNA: TGTGCCAGCTCACCAGCCAGGACAGGGGAAGAGACCCAGTACTTC.

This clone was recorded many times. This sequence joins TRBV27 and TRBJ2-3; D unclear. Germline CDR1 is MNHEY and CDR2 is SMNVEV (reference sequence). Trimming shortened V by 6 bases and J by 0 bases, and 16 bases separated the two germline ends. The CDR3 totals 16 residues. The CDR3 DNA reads TGTGCCAGCAGACTCCACTTACTGTCTAGCACAGATACGCAGTATTTT. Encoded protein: CASRLHLLSSTDTQYF.

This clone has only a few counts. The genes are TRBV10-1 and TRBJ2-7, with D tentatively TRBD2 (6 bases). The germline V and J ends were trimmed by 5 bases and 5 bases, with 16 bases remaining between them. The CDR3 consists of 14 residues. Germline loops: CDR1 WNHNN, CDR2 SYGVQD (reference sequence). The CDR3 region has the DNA TGCGCCAGCAGTATGTCTCCCGGGGGTCACGAGCAGTACTTC. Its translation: CASSMSPGGHEQYF.

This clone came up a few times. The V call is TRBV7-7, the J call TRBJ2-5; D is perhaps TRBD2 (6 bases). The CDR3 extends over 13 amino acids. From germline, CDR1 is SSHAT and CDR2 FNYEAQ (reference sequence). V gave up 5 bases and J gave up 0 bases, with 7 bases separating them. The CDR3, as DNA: TGTGCCAGCAGCGCGGGACACCAAGAGACCCAGTACTTC. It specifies CASSAGHQETQYF.

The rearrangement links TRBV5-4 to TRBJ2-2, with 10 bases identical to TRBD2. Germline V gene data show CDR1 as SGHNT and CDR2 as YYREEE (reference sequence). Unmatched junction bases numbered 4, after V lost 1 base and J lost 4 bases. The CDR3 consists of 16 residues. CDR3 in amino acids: CASSLPTSGFTGELFF. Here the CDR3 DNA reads TGTGCCAGCAGCTTGCCGACTAGCGGGTTCACCGGGGAGCTGTTTTTT.

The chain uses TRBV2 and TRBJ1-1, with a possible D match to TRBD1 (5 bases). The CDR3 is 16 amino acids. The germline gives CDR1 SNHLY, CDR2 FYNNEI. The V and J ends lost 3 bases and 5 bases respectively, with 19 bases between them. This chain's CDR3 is CASSDSSQGYGTEAFF. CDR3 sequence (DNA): TGTGCCAGCAGTGACAGCTCGCAGGGTTATGGGACTGAAGCTTTCTTT.

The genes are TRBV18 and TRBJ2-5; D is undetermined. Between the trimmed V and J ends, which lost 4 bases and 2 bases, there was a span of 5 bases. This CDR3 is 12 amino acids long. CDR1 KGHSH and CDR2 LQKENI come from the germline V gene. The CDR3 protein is CASSLTQETQYF. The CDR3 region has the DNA TGTGCCAGCTCACTAACTCAAGAGACCCAGTACTTC.

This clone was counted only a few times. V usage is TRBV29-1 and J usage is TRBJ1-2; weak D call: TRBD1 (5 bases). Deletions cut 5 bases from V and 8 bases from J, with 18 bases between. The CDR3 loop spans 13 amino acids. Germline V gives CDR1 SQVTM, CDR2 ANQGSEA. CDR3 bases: TGCAGCGTTTTAACAAACTTCCCAGGGGGCTACACCTTC. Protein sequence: CSVLTNFPGGYTF.

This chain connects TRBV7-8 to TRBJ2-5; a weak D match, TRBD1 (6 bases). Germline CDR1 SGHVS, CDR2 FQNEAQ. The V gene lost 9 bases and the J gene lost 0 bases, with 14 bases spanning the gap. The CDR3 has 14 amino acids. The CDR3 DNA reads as TGTGCCAGTCGACAGGACGTGTACCAAGAGACCCAGTACTTC. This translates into CASRQDVYQETQYF.

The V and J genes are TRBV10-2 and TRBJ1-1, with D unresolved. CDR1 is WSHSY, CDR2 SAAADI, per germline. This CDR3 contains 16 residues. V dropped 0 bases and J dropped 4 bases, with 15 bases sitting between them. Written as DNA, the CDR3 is TGCGCCAGCAGTGAGTCGAGGCTGAGGCTGGGCACTGAAGCTTTCTTT. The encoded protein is CASSESRLRLGTEAFF.

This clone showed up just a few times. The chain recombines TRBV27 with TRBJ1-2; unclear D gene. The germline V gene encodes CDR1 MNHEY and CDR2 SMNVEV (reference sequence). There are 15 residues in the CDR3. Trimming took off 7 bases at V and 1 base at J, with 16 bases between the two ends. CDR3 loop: CASKLGGGSNYGYTF. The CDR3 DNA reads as TGTGCCAGCAAGTTAGGCGGAGGAAGTAACTATGGCTACACCTTC.

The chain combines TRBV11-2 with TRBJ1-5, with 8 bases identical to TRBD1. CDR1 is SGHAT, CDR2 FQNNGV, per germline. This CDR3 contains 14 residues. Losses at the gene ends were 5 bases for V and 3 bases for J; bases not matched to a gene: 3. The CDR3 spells CASSPGQANQPQHF. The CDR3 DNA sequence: TGTGCCAGCAGCCCGGGACAGGCCAATCAGCCCCAGCATTTT. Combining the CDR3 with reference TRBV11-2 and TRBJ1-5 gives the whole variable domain EAGVAQSPRYKIIEKRQSVAFWCNPISGHATLYWYQQILGQGPKLLIQFQNNGVVDDSQLPKDRFSAERLKGVDSTLKIQPAKLEDSAVYLCASSPGQANQPQHFGDGTRLSIL.

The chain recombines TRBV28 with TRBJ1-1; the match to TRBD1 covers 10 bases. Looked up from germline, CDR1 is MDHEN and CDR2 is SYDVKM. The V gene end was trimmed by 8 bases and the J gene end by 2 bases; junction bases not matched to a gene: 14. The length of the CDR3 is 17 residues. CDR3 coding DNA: TGTGCCAGCTATAGGACCGGGACAGGGGTACTTAACACTGAAGCTTTCTTT. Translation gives CASYRTGTGVLNTEAFF.

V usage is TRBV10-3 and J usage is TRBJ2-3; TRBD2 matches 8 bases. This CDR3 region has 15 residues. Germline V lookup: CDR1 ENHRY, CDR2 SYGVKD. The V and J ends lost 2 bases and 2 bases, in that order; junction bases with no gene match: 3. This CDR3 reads CAISEVLAATDTQYF. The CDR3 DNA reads TGTGCCATCAGTGAGGTACTAGCGGCCACAGATACGCAGTATTTT.

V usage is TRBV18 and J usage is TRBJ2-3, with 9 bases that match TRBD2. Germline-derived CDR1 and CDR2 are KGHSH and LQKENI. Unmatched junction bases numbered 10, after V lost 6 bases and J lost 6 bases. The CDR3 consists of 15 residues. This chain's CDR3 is CASSQREARGDTQYF. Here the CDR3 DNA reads TGTGCCAGCTCGCAGCGGGAGGCGAGAGGGGATACGCAGTATTTT.

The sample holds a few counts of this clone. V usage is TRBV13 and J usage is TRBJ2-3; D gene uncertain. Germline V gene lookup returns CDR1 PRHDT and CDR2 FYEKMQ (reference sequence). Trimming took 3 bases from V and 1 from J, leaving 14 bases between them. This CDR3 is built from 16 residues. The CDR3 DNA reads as TGTGCCAGCAGCTTGGTCGAGGATTCCGGCACAGATACGCAGTATTTT. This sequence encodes CASSLVEDSGTDTQYF.

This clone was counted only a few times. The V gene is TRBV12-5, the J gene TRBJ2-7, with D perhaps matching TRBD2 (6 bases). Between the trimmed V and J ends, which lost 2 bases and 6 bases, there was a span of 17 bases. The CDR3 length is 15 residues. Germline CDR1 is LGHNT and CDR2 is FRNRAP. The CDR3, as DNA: TGTGCTAGTGGTTTGTCCGGGACTCTGGTCTCCGAGCAGTACTTC. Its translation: CASGLSGTLVSEQYF.

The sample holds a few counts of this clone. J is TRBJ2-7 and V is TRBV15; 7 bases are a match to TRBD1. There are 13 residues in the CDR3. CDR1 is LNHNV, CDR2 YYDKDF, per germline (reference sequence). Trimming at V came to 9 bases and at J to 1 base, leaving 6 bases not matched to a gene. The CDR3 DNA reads TGTGCCACAAGGAGGACAGGTTCCTACGAGCAGTACTTC. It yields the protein CATRRTGSYEQYF.

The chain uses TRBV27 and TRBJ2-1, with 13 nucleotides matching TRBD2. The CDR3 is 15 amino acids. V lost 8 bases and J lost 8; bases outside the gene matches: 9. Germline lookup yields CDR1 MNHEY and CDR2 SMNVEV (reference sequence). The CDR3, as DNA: TGTGCCAGCCGGGGGCGGACTAGCGGGAGTTATGAGCAGTTCTTC. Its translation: CASRGRTSGSYEQFF.

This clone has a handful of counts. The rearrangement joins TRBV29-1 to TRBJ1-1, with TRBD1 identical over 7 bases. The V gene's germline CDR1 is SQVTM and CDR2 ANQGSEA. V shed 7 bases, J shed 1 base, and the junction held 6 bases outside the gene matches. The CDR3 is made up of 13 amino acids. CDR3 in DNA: TGCAGCGCCCGACAGGGTGGGAACACTGAAGCTTTCTTT. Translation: CSARQGGNTEAFF.

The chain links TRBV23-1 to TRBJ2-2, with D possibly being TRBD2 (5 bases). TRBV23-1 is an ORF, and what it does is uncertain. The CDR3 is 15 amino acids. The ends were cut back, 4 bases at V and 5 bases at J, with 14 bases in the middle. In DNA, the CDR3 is TGCGCCAGCAGTCCCGCCCGGGAAGGGACCGGGGAGCTGTTTTTT. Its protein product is CASSPAREGTGELFF.

CDR3 sequence (DNA): TGTGCCAGCAGCTGGGGGGCCGGGGGGCAGCCCCAGCATTTT. Translating gives CASSWGAGGQPQHF. The rearrangement uses TRBV5-6 and TRBJ1-5; a weak D match, TRBD1 (6 bases). Trimming stripped 3 bases from V and 7 bases from J, with 14 bases between. The CDR3 consists of 14 residues. Germline values: CDR1 SGHDT, CDR2 YYEEEE.

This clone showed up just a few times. CDR3 residues: CASSPDRGNTGELFF. CDR3 nucleotide sequence: TGTGCCAGCAGCCCCGACAGGGGGAACACCGGGGAGCTGTTTTTT. The chain couples TRBV5-4 to TRBJ2-2; TRBD1 aligns across 8 bases. The CDR3 runs 15 residues. Germline V gene lookup returns CDR1 SGHNT and CDR2 YYREEE (reference sequence). The V segment lost 4 bases and the J segment 1 base; nucleotides outside the gene matches: 3. The full variable domain, its missing parts supplied by reference TRBV5-4 and TRBJ2-2, is ETGVTQSPTHLIKTRGQQVTLRCSSQSGHNTVSWYQQALGQGPQFIFQYYREEENGRGNFPPRFSGLQFPNYSSELNVNALELDDSALYLCASSPDRGNTGELFFGEGSRLTVL.

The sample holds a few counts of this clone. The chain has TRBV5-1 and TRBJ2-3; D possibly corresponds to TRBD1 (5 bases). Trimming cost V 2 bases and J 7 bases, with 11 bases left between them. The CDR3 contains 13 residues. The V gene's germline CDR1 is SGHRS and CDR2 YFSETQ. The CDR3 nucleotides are TGCGCCAGCAGCTTCGTGGGGCCCAATACGCAGTATTTT. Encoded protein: CASSFVGPNTQYF.